Following are 29 T cell receptor beta chains from one sample sequenced in a study of naive and memory T cell subsets. An equimolar mix of two oligonucleotides served as the beta constant-region primer for TRBC1 and TRBC2. Ligated cDNA was amplified by four rounds of PCR with nested alpha and beta constant-region primers and SP2. TCRdb reprocessed the UMI-ligation and nested PCR reads via MiXCR and lists one record per CDR3 protein. The repertoire holds over 110,000 distinct CDR3 sequences, about 20% seen once, with 0.5% to 0.75% in the top ten. What these receptors recognize is not known. Study-wide results and caveats: A few larger clonotypes appeared in naive repertoires, especially CD8, possibly memory cells re-expressing CD45RA.

The sample consisted of naive CD8+ T cells from blood. These receptors originate from a human donor in good health.

The chain links TRBV9 to TRBJ2-6, with D maybe TRBD2 (6 bases). This CDR3 spans 16 amino acids. Per germline, CDR1 SGDLS and CDR2 YYNGEE. V lost 0 bases and J 4 bases, leaving 11 bases between the germline ends. CDR3 sequence: CASSVAGGAGANVLTF. In DNA, the CDR3 is TGTGCCAGCAGCGTAGCCGGAGGGGCCGGGGCCAACGTCCTGACTTTC.

This clonotype was observed a handful of times. This chain uses TRBV9 with TRBJ2-7, with 14 positions matching TRBD2. The V and J ends lost 3 bases and 5 bases, in that order; junction bases with no gene match: 1. Germline V gene data show CDR1 as SGDLS and CDR2 as YYNGEE. This CDR3 comprises 14 residues. The CDR3 sequence is CASSGGLAGDEQYF. In nucleotides, the CDR3 is TGTGCCAGCAGCGGGGGACTAGCGGGAGACGAGCAGTACTTC.

In this sample, this clonotype turned up a few times. V gene TRBV4-3 combines with J gene TRBJ2-5; possibly TRBD1 or TRBD2 for D (5 bases each). CDR1 LGHNA and CDR2 YSLEER come from the germline V gene. The CDR3 extends over 16 amino acids. Trimming removed 2 bases at V and 5 bases at J, with 18 bases between. The CDR3 reads CASSQLNRDRGETQYF. The CDR3 DNA reads as TGCGCCAGCAGCCAATTAAACCGGGACCGCGGGGAGACCCAGTACTTC.

A few counts support this clonotype. V is TRBV9 and J is TRBJ2-3; D is tentatively TRBD1 or TRBD2 (6 bases each). V dropped 2 bases and J dropped 5 bases, with 24 bases sitting between them. The CDR3 is made up of 18 amino acids. CDR1 is SGDLS and CDR2 is YYNGEE in the germline V gene. The CDR3 sequence is CASSVRGKGGISGDTQYF. The DNA of the CDR3 is TGTGCCAGCAGCGTGAGGGGGAAAGGCGGGATAAGCGGAGATACGCAGTATTTT. The full variable domain, in which reference TRBV9 and TRBJ2-3 provide the parts outside the CDR3, is DSGVTQTPKHLITATGQRVTLRCSPRSGDLSVYWYQQSLDQGLQFLIQYYNGEERAKGNILERFSAQQFPDLHSELNLSSLELGDSALYFCASSVRGKGGISGDTQYFGPGTRLTVL.

The chain uses TRBV7-8 and TRBJ1-6, with TRBD1 matching over 7 bases. Germline V lookup: CDR1 SGHVS, CDR2 FQNEAQ. The CDR3 has 16 residues. V shed 5 bases and J 6 bases; nucleotides not matched to a gene: 10. CDR3 loop: CASSQREGAANSPLHF. The CDR3 nucleotides are TGTGCCAGCAGCCAGAGGGAGGGGGCAGCTAATTCACCCCTCCACTTT.

The chain joins TRBV14 to TRBJ1-1; D possibly corresponds to TRBD1 (5 bases). Germline CDR1 is SGHDN and CDR2 is FVKESK. The CDR3 is 15 amino acids. V was cut by 4 bases and J by 3 bases, with 15 bases left in between. Here the CDR3 reads CASSLRGGGDTEAFF. DNA of the CDR3: TGTGCCAGCAGCCTACGGGGGGGGGGGGACACTGAAGCTTTCTTT. Looking up the rest from reference TRBV14 and TRBJ1-1 gives the full variable domain: EAGVTQFPSHSVIEKGQTVTLRCDPISGHDNLYWYRRVMGKEIKFLLHFVKESKQDESGMPNNRFLAERTGGTYSTLKVQPAELEDSGVYFCASSLRGGGDTEAFFGQGTRLTVV.

This clonotype was detected a few times. V usage is TRBV15 and J usage is TRBJ2-5, with TRBD1 matching over 8 bases. Germline CDR1 reads LNHNV; CDR2 reads YYDKDF (reference sequence). This CDR3 is built from 15 residues. Unmatched junction bases numbered 9, after V lost 5 bases and J lost 4 bases. The CDR3 is CATSPDRALGETQYF. The DNA for the CDR3 is TGTGCCACCAGCCCGGACAGGGCGTTAGGAGAGACCCAGTACTTC.

The V call is TRBV19, the J call TRBJ1-2; weak D call: TRBD1 (5 bases). V shed 9 bases and J shed 2 bases, with 19 bases lying between them. CDR1 is LNHDA and CDR2 is SQIVND in the germline V gene (reference sequence). This CDR3 is 15 amino acids long. For the CDR3, the DNA is TGTGCCAGCCAATCTCGAGGGGACCGCAACTATGGCTACACCTTC. It translates to CASQSRGDRNYGYTF.

The CDR3 here is CASSQGLGAQPQHF. DNA for the CDR3: TGTGCCAGCAGTCAAGGTTTGGGGGCGCAGCCCCAGCATTTT. The chain links TRBV27 to TRBJ1-5; a weak D match, TRBD1 (6 bases). The germline CDR1 and CDR2 sequences are MNHEY and SMNVEV (reference sequence). There are 14 residues in the CDR3. Trimming shortened V by 5 bases and J by 7 bases, and 15 bases separated the two germline ends.

This rearrangement joins TRBV29-1 to TRBJ1-1; D possibly corresponds to TRBD1 (5 bases). The germline V gene encodes CDR1 SQVTM and CDR2 ANQGSEA. V was cut by 8 bases and J by 11 bases, with 24 bases left in between. The CDR3 spans 13 residues. The CDR3 nucleotides are TGCAGCTGTATTGGGGACCGGTTTGGTTTGGCTTTCTTT. This sequence encodes CSCIGDRFGLAFF.

The rearrangement joins TRBV7-8 to TRBJ1-1, with no clear D. V lost 5 bases, J lost 1 base, and 8 bases lay in between. CDR3 length: 13 amino acids. Per germline, CDR1 SGHVS and CDR2 FQNEAQ. Here the CDR3 reads CASSRLGNTEAFF. The CDR3 coding sequence is TGTGCCAGCAGCCGCCTAGGGAACACTGAAGCTTTCTTT.

This clonotype showed up just a few times. The rearrangement uses TRBV9 and TRBJ1-4; TRBD1 is a possible D gene (5 bases). The CDR3 runs 15 residues. The V end was cut by 1 base, the J end by 8 bases, with 15 bases between. Germline V gives CDR1 SGDLS, CDR2 YYNGEE. The CDR3 loop is CASSVKGFIGEKLFF. The CDR3 nucleotides read TGTGCCAGCAGCGTAAAGGGGTTCATTGGAGAAAAACTGTTTTTT.

This clonotype turned up a few times. V and J are TRBV6-5 and TRBJ1-1, with D uncertain. Trimming left V 6 bases short and J 0 bases short, with 2 bases between. Germline CDR1 is MNHEY and CDR2 is SVGAGI. The CDR3 length is 11 residues. The CDR3 loop is CASRMNTEAFF. CDR3 sequence (DNA): TGTGCCAGCAGAATGAACACTGAAGCTTTCTTT.

This clonotype has a handful of counts. J is TRBJ2-5 and V is TRBV5-4; D is possibly TRBD1 (6 bases). Germline V gives CDR1 SGHNT, CDR2 YYREEE (reference sequence). V shed 4 bases and J shed 5 bases, with 15 bases lying between them. This CDR3 region has 14 residues. The CDR3 sequence: CASSLQGPMETQYF. The CDR3 DNA reads TGTGCCAGCAGCCTACAGGGCCCAATGGAGACCCAGTACTTC.

The V and J genes are TRBV11-2 and TRBJ2-7; D unresolved. The CDR3 is 14 amino acids. The V end lost 6 bases, the J end lost 2 bases, and 14 bases lay between the germline ends. CDR1 and CDR2 (germline): SGHAT, FQNNGV. The DNA of the CDR3 is TGTGCCAGCAGTCCCGACACTGATCCCTACGAGCAGTACTTC. It codes for CASSPDTDPYEQYF.

A few counts support this clonotype. V is TRBV27 and J is TRBJ1-2; no clear D. Trimming took 6 bases from V and 3 from J, leaving 17 bases between them. The CDR3 spans 15 residues. From germline, CDR1 is MNHEY and CDR2 SMNVEV (reference sequence). This CDR3 is CASSPGSPGYYGYTF. The CDR3 DNA reads TGTGCCAGCAGCCCCGGGAGTCCGGGGTACTATGGCTACACCTTC.

In this sample, this clonotype turned up a few times. The rearrangement links TRBV2 to TRBJ2-1; the D gene could be TRBD1 or TRBD2 (6 bases each). The CDR3 spans 16 residues. Trimming took 3 bases from V and 5 from J, leaving 17 bases between them. From germline, CDR1 is SNHLY and CDR2 FYNNEI. This chain's CDR3 is CASSDPLFRGDNEQFF. The CDR3 DNA is TGTGCCAGCAGTGATCCTCTTTTTAGGGGGGACAATGAGCAGTTCTTC. The variable domain in full, with the rest retrieved from reference TRBV2 and TRBJ2-1, is EPEVTQTPSHQVTQMGQEVILRCVPISNHLYFYWYRQILGQKVEFLVSFYNNEISEKSEIFDDQFSVERPDGSNFTLKIRSTKLEDSAMYFCASSDPLFRGDNEQFFGPGTRLTVL.

In its sample, this clonotype was seen a few times. The rearrangement uses TRBV6-5 and TRBJ2-7; D unresolved. The CDR3 runs to 16 residues. V dropped 9 bases and J dropped 3 bases, with 24 bases sitting between them. Germline CDR1 MNHEY, CDR2 SVGAGI. The CDR3 nucleotides are TGTGCCAGTGTCCCATCCCTTGTCGCCCTAGGCTACGAGCAGTACTTC. It encodes CASVPSLVALGYEQYF.

The chain couples TRBV12-3 or TRBV12-4 to TRBJ2-7; TRBD2 agrees at 7 bases. This CDR3 is built from 14 residues. Trimming at V came to 6 bases and at J to 6 bases, leaving 11 bases not matched to a gene. The chain's CDR3 is CASSVTPGGSEQYF. The CDR3 bases are TGTGCCAGCAGCGTTACCCCCGGGGGGTCCGAGCAGTACTTC.

V is TRBV7-2 and J is TRBJ1-5; no clear D gene. This CDR3 is 14 amino acids long. Looked up from germline, CDR1 is SGHTA and CDR2 is FQGNSA. The germline V and J ends were trimmed by 3 bases and 11 bases, with 17 bases remaining between them. CDR3 DNA sequence: TGTGCCAGCAGCTTCCCTGGGGTACCGGGGACCCAGCATTTT. Its translation: CASSFPGVPGTQHF. Looking up the rest from reference TRBV7-2 and TRBJ1-5 gives the full variable domain: GAGVSQSPSNKVTEKGKDVELRCDPISGHTALYWYRQSLGQGLEFLIYFQGNSAPDKSGLPSDRFSAERTGGSVSTLTIQRTQQEDSAVYLCASSFPGVPGTQHFGDGTRLSIL.

This clonotype occurred a few times. One end of the junction is discordant with germline, which a read error may explain. The chain combines TRBV28 with TRBJ2-2; 11 nucleotides align to TRBD1. CDR1 and CDR2 (germline): MDHEN, SYDVKM. The CDR3 runs 17 residues. The CDR3 nucleotides are TGTGCCAGCAGTTCGGACAGGGGGCTTAAGGGCACCGGGGAGATGTTTTTT. Protein product: CASSSDRGLKGTGEMFF.

The chain carries TRBV29-1 and TRBJ2-7; TRBD1 is a possible D gene (6 bases). V was cut by 0 bases and J by 1 base, with 13 bases left in between. The CDR3 runs 15 residues. From germline, CDR1 is SQVTM and CDR2 ANQGSEA. This chain's CDR3 is CSVEEEGGSSYEQYF. Written as DNA, the CDR3 is TGCAGCGTTGAAGAGGAAGGGGGTTCTTCCTACGAGCAGTACTTC.

This sequence joins TRBV28 and TRBJ2-3; 14 nucleotides line up with TRBD2. This CDR3 region has 16 residues. The germline V gene has CDR1 MDHEN and CDR2 SYDVKM. V was clipped by 4 bases and J by 5 bases; unmatched bases: 5. The CDR3 protein is CASSSGLAGGKDTQYF. DNA for the CDR3: TGTGCCAGCAGTTCCGGACTAGCGGGAGGTAAAGATACGCAGTATTTT.

This sequence joins TRBV28 and TRBJ1-5; D ambiguous. V was pared by 7 bases and J by 4 bases, with 14 bases between. Germline V gene sequence: CDR1 MDHEN, CDR2 SYDVKM. The CDR3 loop spans 14 amino acids. The CDR3 region is CASIPRRGNQPQHF. The CDR3 region has the DNA TGTGCCAGCATCCCCCGGAGAGGTAATCAGCCCCAGCATTTT. Supplemented by reference TRBV28 and TRBJ1-5, the full variable domain reads DVKVTQSSRYLVKRTGEKVFLECVQDMDHENMFWYRQDPGLGLRLIYFSYDVKMKEKGDIPEGYSVSREKKERFSLILESASTNQTSMYLCASIPRRGNQPQHFGDGTRLSIL.

The rearrangement joins TRBV12-3 or TRBV12-4 to TRBJ2-2, with D unresolved. Deletions cut 1 base from V and 4 bases from J, with 10 bases between. The CDR3 extends over 15 amino acids. CDR3 nucleotides: TGTGCCAGCAGTTTAGTGGGTTCAATCACCGGGGAGCTGTTTTTT. Its protein product is CASSLVGSITGELFF.

This clonotype turned up a few times. In DNA form, the CDR3 reads TGTGCCAGCAGCTCTAGCGGAGACCTTTACAATGAGCAGTTCTTC. Protein product: CASSSSGDLYNEQFF. The chain has TRBV6-5 and TRBJ2-1; TRBD2 agrees at 7 bases. Germline-derived CDR1 and CDR2 are MNHEY and SVGAGI. The CDR3 sequence is 15 residues long. The trim removed 6 bases at V and 4 bases at J, leaving 9 bases unmatched.

This clonotype was recorded a few times. The gene calls are TRBV24-1 and TRBJ2-3, with D perhaps matching TRBD2 (5 bases). V was pared by 5 bases and J by 3 bases, with 17 bases between. Germline V CDR1 and CDR2: KGHDR, SFDVKD. The CDR3 spans 16 residues. CDR3 nucleotide sequence: TGTGCCACCAGTGCAAACTACGGGGTCGAGACAGATACGCAGTATTTT. Its translation: CATSANYGVETDTQYF.

The chain joins TRBV11-2 to TRBJ2-3; no definite D call. Germline V CDR1 and CDR2: SGHAT, FQNNGV. Trimming took off 5 bases at V and 4 bases at J, with 13 bases between the two ends. The CDR3 length is 14 residues. The CDR3 spells CASSRHPPPDTQYF. CDR3 bases: TGTGCCAGCAGCCGACACCCACCCCCAGATACGCAGTATTTT.

This clonotype was counted only a few times. The V gene is TRBV11-2, the J gene TRBJ2-5; tentatively, D is TRBD2 (5 bases). Germline CDR1 SGHAT, CDR2 FQNNGV. The CDR3 loop spans 14 amino acids. Deletions cut 1 base from V and 1 base from J, with 7 bases between. CDR3: CASSLVRGQETQYF. Written as DNA, the CDR3 is TGTGCCAGCAGCTTAGTTCGGGGCCAAGAGACCCAGTACTTC.